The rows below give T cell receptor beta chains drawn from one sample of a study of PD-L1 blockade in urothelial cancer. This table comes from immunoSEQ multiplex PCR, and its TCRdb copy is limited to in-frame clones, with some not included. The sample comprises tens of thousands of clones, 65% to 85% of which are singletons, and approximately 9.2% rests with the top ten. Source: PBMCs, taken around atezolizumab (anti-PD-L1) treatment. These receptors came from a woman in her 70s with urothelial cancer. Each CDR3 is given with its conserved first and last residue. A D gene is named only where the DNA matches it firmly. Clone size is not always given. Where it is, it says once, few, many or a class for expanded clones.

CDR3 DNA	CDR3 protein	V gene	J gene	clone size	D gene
TGTGCCAGTAACCCTCAAGAGGGCGGCTACACCTTC	CASNPQEGGYTF	TRBV19	TRBJ1-2	.	.
TGTGCCAGCAGTCTCCGGACAGGTATACGGCAGCCCCAGCATTTT	CASSLRTGIRQPQHF	TRBV28	TRBJ1-5	.	TRBD1
TGTGCCAGCAGTTTTCCTAGCGGCACCGGGGAGCTGTTTTTT	CASSFPSGTGELFF	TRBV28	TRBJ2-2	.	TRBD2
TGTGCCAGTAGTATCCCGGGACAGAGATACTATGGCTACACCTTC	CASSIPGQRYYGYTF	TRBV19	TRBJ1-2	.	TRBD1
TGTGCCAGCTCACCGACAGGGACCGAGCAGTACTTC	CASSPTGTEQYF	TRBV18	TRBJ2-7	.	TRBD1
TGTGCCAGTAGTATAGTGGGACAGAACACTGAAGCTTTCTTT	CASSIVGQNTEAFF	TRBV19	TRBJ1-1	few	.
TGTGCCAGCAGTCTCTCCGCGAGTGGCTACACCTTC	CASSLSASGYTF	TRBV6-6	TRBJ1-2	.	.
TGTGCCAGCAGTTCACCGGGGGGAACCAACTATGGCTACACCTTC	CASSSPGGTNYGYTF	TRBV28	TRBJ1-2	once	.
TGTGCCAGCTCACACGGACTAGCGGTACCTCACTCGAACACCGGGGAGCTGTTTTTT	CASSHGLAVPHSNTGELFF	TRBV18	TRBJ2-2	.	TRBD2
TGCGCCAGCAGTCAATTCATCCCGGACAGGTTGTCTAGCACAGATACGCAGTATTTT	CASSQFIPDRLSSTDTQYF	TRBV4-1	TRBJ2-3	.	TRBD1
TGCAGCGTCGGCACGAGGACGGGCGTCGGCGGAGGGGAGACCCAGTACTTC	CSVGTRTGVGGGETQYF	TRBV29-1	TRBJ2-5	.	.
TGTGCCAGCAGTGACCCACAGGTCTACGAGCAGTACTTC	CASSDPQVYEQYF	TRBV6-4	TRBJ2-7	.	.
TGTGCCACCAGCCTAGGGGGAGATGCCTACGAGCAGTACTTC	CATSLGGDAYEQYF	TRBV15	TRBJ2-7	.	.
TGCGCCAGCAGCTCAGAATACGAGCAGTACTTC	CASSSEYEQYF	TRBV5-1	TRBJ2-7	.	.
TGTGCCAGCAGCTTGGATCAGGACTTGAACTATGGCTACACCTTC	CASSLDQDLNYGYTF	TRBV5-8	TRBJ1-2	.	.